These T cell receptor beta chains were read from a single sample in a study of blood T cell repertoires in COVID-19. Only in-frame clones appear in the TCRdb table, and some are missing; sequencing was by immunoSEQ multiplex PCR. The repertoire includes roughly 40,000 clones, 80% of them detected once, and over 15% sits in the top ten. Sequences were obtained from peripheral blood. These TCRs come from a man between 65 and 79 years old with acute or convalescent COVID-19. Both conserved end residues are part of each CDR3. D genes are given only for firm matches. Size is stated for part of the rows, as once, few or many counts, or as a class when the clone is expanded.

j_call	d_call	clone_size	v_call	cdr3_nt	cdr3_aa
TRBJ1-4	TRBD1	.	TRBV9	TGTGCCAGCAGCTCGGACAGGGGGTTTGAAAAACTGTTTTTT	CASSSDRGFEKLFF
TRBJ1-2	.	.	TRBV29-1	TGCAGCGTTGAAGACTACAGGGCTAACTATGGCTACACCTTC	CSVEDYRANYGYTF
TRBJ1-2	TRBD1	.	TRBV29-1	TGCAGCTTACGCCGACAGGGAGCCTCTGAAGGCTACACCTTC	CSLRRQGASEGYTF
TRBJ1-2	.	.	TRBV27	TGTGCCAGCAGATCGGGGGGCGCGGGCTATGGCTACACCTTC	CASRSGGAGYGYTF
TRBJ2-7	.	.	TRBV6-5	TGTGCCAGCAGTTTAGCGGTTTCCGCCTACGAGCAGTACTTC	CASSLAVSAYEQYF
TRBJ1-2	.	few	TRBV18	TGTGCCAGCTCACCACCGATAAACCCAGGGAACTATGGCTACACCTTC	CASSPPINPGNYGYTF
TRBJ1-2	.	.	TRBV6-6	TGTGCCAGCACTGAACCGGGACAACGACGCGGCTACACCTTC	CASTEPGQRRGYTF
TRBJ1-1	.	once	TRBV11-2	TGTGCCAGCAGCTTAGAATTTGGGGCCAAGAACACTGAAGCTTTCTTT	CASSLEFGAKNTEAFF
TRBJ1-1	TRBD1	once	TRBV6-5	TGTGCCAGCAGATTGACAGGGGGCTCGCCCACTGAAGCTTTCTTT	CASRLTGGSPTEAFF
TRBJ1-1	TRBD1	.	TRBV2	TGTGCCAGCAGTCCGCGGACAGGGAACACTGAAGCTTTCTTT	CASSPRTGNTEAFF
TRBJ1-4	.	.	TRBV27	TGTGCCAGCAGTTTAGCGGGGTTGGGTGAAAAACTGTTTTTT	CASSLAGLGEKLFF
TRBJ1-1	.	.	TRBV5-1	TGCGCCAGCAGCAACCGGTTGAACACTGAAGCTTTCTTT	CASSNRLNTEAFF
TRBJ2-7	.	.	TRBV6-5	TGTGCCAGCAGTTTCACCCTCAGGGGTTCACGCTACGAGCAGTACTTC	CASSFTLRGSRYEQYF
TRBJ1-2	.	once	TRBV5-1	TGCGCCAGCAGCTTTACGACAGGTGGTTCCTATGGCTACACCTTC	CASSFTTGGSYGYTF
TRBJ2-7	TRBD2	.	TRBV6-5	TGTGCCAGCAGACCTAGCGGGGGGCGTTACTACGAGCAGTACTTC	CASRPSGGRYYEQYF